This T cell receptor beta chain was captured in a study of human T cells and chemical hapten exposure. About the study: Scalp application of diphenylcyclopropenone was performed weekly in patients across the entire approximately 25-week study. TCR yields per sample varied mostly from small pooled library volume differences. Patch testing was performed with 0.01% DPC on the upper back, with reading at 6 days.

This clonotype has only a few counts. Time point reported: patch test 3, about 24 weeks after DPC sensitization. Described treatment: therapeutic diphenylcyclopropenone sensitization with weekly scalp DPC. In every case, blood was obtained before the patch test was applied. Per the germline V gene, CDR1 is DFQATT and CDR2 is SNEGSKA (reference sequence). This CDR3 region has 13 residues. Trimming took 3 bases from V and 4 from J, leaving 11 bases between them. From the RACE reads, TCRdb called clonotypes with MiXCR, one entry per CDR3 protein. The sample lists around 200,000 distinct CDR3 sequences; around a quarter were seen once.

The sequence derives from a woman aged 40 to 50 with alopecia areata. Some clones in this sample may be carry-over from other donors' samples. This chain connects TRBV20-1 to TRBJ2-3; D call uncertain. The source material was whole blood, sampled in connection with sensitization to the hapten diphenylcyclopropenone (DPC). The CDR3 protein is CSASRLRADTQYF. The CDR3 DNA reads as TGCAGTGCTAGTCGGCTAAGGGCAGATACGCAGTATTTT.